The present TCR beta chain was sequenced within a study of long-term antiretroviral therapy in people with HIV (dated by TCRdb to between 2020 and 2023). As for the study more broadly: Collection of the earliest samples took place about a decade ahead of the 2015 WHO recommendation for immediate ART, at a time when ART was typically delayed until CD4 counts fell. Whether ART initiation and durable HIV suppression were associated with changes in peripheral blood TRB repertoire composition and diversity was tested in a retrospective serial study. The cohort contributed 150 to 200 cryopreserved PBMC samples from about 31 adults with confirmed HIV infection, collected serially over a mean of approximately six years (range 1-12). Of the roughly 27 participants with HIV, about twelve were female. No cross-contamination during QIAcube processing was shown when test extractions of a monoclonal T-cell line were performed alongside 33 polyclonal samples.

Participants were included only if at least one PBMC sample before ART initiation and at least two post-ART samples were available. All participants with HIV were treated in the United States of America. Cryopreserved samples of about 0.95-11 million PBMC were thawed and washed before DNA extraction. At the time of the earliest PBMC sample, participants with HIV were aged between about 20 and 54 years. PBMC samples were contributed by each participant from 1-4 timepoints before ART initiation and 2-8 timepoints after ART initiation, with a median of 7 samples. For every participant, serial HIV viral load, CD4+ T-cell count, ART history and demographic data were obtained. Genomic DNA was extracted from unsorted PBMC with a Qiagen kit on a QIAcube, with processing performed in batches of 12 samples. Results the study describes overall, beyond this receptor: Narrower CDR3 length ranges were observed in HIV repertoires than in controls, and an antigen-experienced repertoire with only a slight naive shift after ART was suggested by the network structure. The samples were dated from about 2003 to 2018, and the ART regimens that were used may be less effective than current ART regimens. Because pre-ART samples had limited cell numbers, profiling was done on unsorted PBMC rather than on sorted CD4+ and CD8+ T cells. At every time point, the repertoire was dominated by expanded TRB clones first identified before ART initiation, although this dominance fluctuated and, in many PLHIV, declined after ART. Since PBMC availability was limited, sequencing covered only the TCR beta chain, with no alpha chain pairing. A significant increase in TRB diversity was found to be associated with ART initiation, although TRB diversity was observed to remain significantly below that of transplant donor controls even after long-term ART. Inferences about post-ART repertoire changes were limited because no data were available on ART adherence, viral resistance or therapy changes.

A distance of 10 bases separates the germline ends of V and J, which lose 0 bases and 6 bases respectively. The CDR3 has 13 amino acids, counting the end cysteine and phenylalanine. Just CDR3 DNA is preserved here, 39 bases in frame from base 1. Based on the germline V gene (reference sequence), the CDR1 and CDR2 sequences are SGHNT and YYREEE. The immunoSEQ hsTCRB v3.0 assay was used at survey level resolution to sequence the TRB variable region. The target sequencing depth for TRB was roughly 35,000-50,000 T-cell genomes per sample. TRB libraries were pooled and sequenced on an Illumina MiSeq using a v3 150-cycle kit. The study's own analysis went as follows. Analysis of repertoires was carried out in R inside a reproducible Nextflow workflow spanning QC, data transformation and analysis. Custom analyses were implemented in LymphoSeq2, an R package for AIRR-Seq data exploration. A few samples that produced fewer than 5000 total TRB sequences were removed, so 180 or so HIV repertoires were analyzed. Of the roughly 190 retained HIV repertoires, over 55 were collected before and approximately 130 after ART initiation. Repertoires were downsampled to 5000 TRB nucleotide sequences, with summary statistics averaged over 100 downsampling iterations. The analysis kept only TRB sequences whose CDR3 regions were at least seven amino acids long. Diversity was assessed using a clonality score derived from Shannon entropy and using the Gini coefficient. In the repertoire networks, any two of the top 5000 CDR3 amino acid sequences were linked whenever the two sequences differed by an edit distance of one. For TRB CDR3 amino acid sequences, GLIPH2 was used to predict antigen specificity groups and MHC restriction. To flag known associations with CMV, EBV, HIV or tissue antigens, CDR3 amino acid sequences were compared against VDJdb and McPAS-TCR. Pre-ART, post-ART and control groups were compared with Wilcoxon signed-rank tests and Holm-Bonferroni correction. In its TCRdb copy, this immuneACCESS table keeps in-frame sequences only and misses some clones. Where compared with another copy, unresolved V genes explain less than half of these, and the others have no known cause. That table is the source of V, J and clone size, and D and trimming were worked out from the DNA. Within this sample are tens of thousands of clones, with roughly 80% of them counted one time only. The top ten clonotypes cover about 3.2% of the sample.

This clone was detected a few times. Its antigen target is currently unknown. No clone much larger than this one lies a single base away; base qualities are absent. Here the chain combines TRBV5-4 and TRBJ2-7; no confident D gene assignment can be made. The material sequenced was unsorted PBMCs, taken 1.9 years after starting antiretroviral therapy. The receptor was derived from a man aged 18 to 35 with HIV. The CDR3 protein is CASSLDHPVEQYF. Here is the DNA: TGTGCCAGCAGCTTGGACCACCCCGTCGAGCAGTACTTC.